The 21 T cell receptor beta chains below all came from one sample that was sequenced in a study of T cell clonality in common variable immunodeficiency. Produced via immunoSEQ multiplex PCR; TCRdb's table is partial and in-frame only. The sample yields tens of thousands of clones, without any singletons. Input material: peripheral blood mononuclear cells. Every receptor here comes from a person between 18 and 69 years old in good health.

This clone was observed many times. The read ends 3 residues before the CDR3 terminus; that terminus is restored from the germline J gene. This rearrangement joins TRBV18 to TRBJ2-2, with D tentatively TRBD1 (6 bases). Germline CDR1 reads KGHSH; CDR2 reads LQKENI. This CDR3 region has 15 residues. V gave up 2 bases and J gave up 6 bases, with 13 bases separating them. The sequenced CDR3 bases are TGTGCCAGCTCACCATCACAACAGGGTGCCGGGGAG. Its translation is CASSPSQQGAGE. Given in full, the CDR3 is CASSPSQQGAGELFF.

This clone was detected ten times or more. Read coverage stops 3 residues before the CDR3 terminus; the germline J gene supplies the remainder. The V call is TRBV20-1, the J call TRBJ1-1; no clear D. The CDR3 contains 16 residues. CDR1 DFQATT and CDR2 SNEGSKA come from the germline V gene (reference sequence). V dropped 0 bases and J dropped 1 base, with 15 bases sitting between them. CDR3 sequence reads: CSARDVGLAENTEAFF. CDR3 DNA, as far as it was read: TGCAGTGCTAGAGATGTCGGGTTGGCCGAGAACACTGAA.

In its sample, this clone was seen many times. The CDR3 extends 3 residues past the end of the read, so its final part is completed from the germline J gene. V is TRBV20-1 and J is TRBJ2-7; 10 nucleotides line up with TRBD1. The germline V gene has CDR1 DFQATT and CDR2 SNEGSKA (reference sequence). The CDR3 spans 14 residues. With V trimmed by 0 bases and J by 3 bases, 2 bases remained unmatched. The CDR3 loop is CSARDWDRGYEQYF. The CDR3 bases that were read are TGCAGTGCTAGAGATTGGGACAGGGGCTACGAG.

This clone was recorded at least ten times. The read terminates 3 residues before the CDR3 end, so the remaining end is supplied by the germline J gene. V and J are TRBV7-2 and TRBJ1-1; weak D call: TRBD1 (5 bases). V shed 3 bases and J shed 1 base, with 9 bases lying between them. The CDR3 contains 14 residues. Germline V gives CDR1 SGHTA, CDR2 FQGNSA. The DNA read from the CDR3 is TGTGCCAGCAGCTTCTCCGGGGGGAACACTGAA. Protein: CASSFSGGNTE. The whole CDR3 protein reads CASSFSGGNTEAFF.

Ten or more counts support this clone. Read sequence stops 3 residues before the CDR3 end, and the germline J gene provides the missing end. The chain couples TRBV6-4 to TRBJ2-1; D uncertain. The V gene lost 8 bases and the J gene lost 0 bases, with 8 bases spanning the gap. Looked up from germline, CDR1 is MRHNA and CDR2 is SNTAGT. The CDR3 covers 13 residues. The CDR3 is CASSGSSYNEQFF. CDR3 bases read: TGTGCCAGCTCAGGTAGCTCCTACAATGAG.

This clone was counted many times. The read ends 3 residues before the CDR3 terminus; that terminus is restored from the germline J gene. The V gene is TRBV19, the J gene TRBJ2-5; 9 bases line up with TRBD1. J was trimmed by 4 bases and V by 5 bases; bases with no gene match: 8. This CDR3 is built from 15 residues. Germline CDR1 and CDR2: LNHDA and SQIVND (reference sequence). The CDR3 loop is CASSASTGGGETQYF. The DNA read from the CDR3 is TGTGCCAGTAGTGCCTCGACAGGGGGTGGAGAGACC.

In its sample, this clone was seen a few times. Incomplete CDR3 DNA: TGTGCCAGCTCCCTCGTGTCTTGCGACAGGGACTCCGAGTGTGTGGGAAATGAG. Amino acid sequence: CASSLVSCDRDSECVGNE. The whole CDR3 protein is CASSLVSCDRDSECVGNEQFF. The genes are TRBV18 and TRBJ2-1, with D possibly TRBD1 on 7 matching bases. The read finishes 3 residues shy of the CDR3 end, and the germline J gene is used to complete it. Germline CDR1 KGHSH, CDR2 LQKENI. V was clipped by 6 bases and J by 7 bases, with 37 bases between them. This CDR3 contains 21 residues.

This clone has at least ten counts. Sequencing ends 3 residues short of the CDR3 end; the germline J gene provides the rest. V is TRBV19 and J is TRBJ2-1; TRBD2 aligns across 7 bases. The trim removed 9 bases at V and 8 bases at J, leaving 16 bases unmatched. The CDR3 has 15 residues. Germline CDR1 and CDR2: LNHDA and SQIVND (reference sequence). The CDR3 protein is CASHLHGGSSYEQFF. The CDR3 bases that were read are TGTGCCAGCCACCTACATGGCGGGAGTTCCTATGAG.

This clone appeared a few times. The read gets to within 3 residues of the CDR3 end, and the germline J gene fills in the rest. The chain combines TRBV2 with TRBJ2-7; maybe TRBD2 (6 bases). CDR1 is SNHLY, CDR2 FYNNEI, per germline. This CDR3 region has 15 residues. Trimming left V 4 bases short and J 4 bases short, with 17 bases between. The CDR3 is CASSVPDYAGYEQYF. CDR3 DNA (partial): TGTGCCAGCAGTGTCCCGGACTACGCGGGGTACGAG.

This clone was counted many times. The missing CDR3 end, 3 residues past where the read stops, is filled in from the germline J gene. The J gene is TRBJ2-6, the V gene TRBV19; D is uncertain. Trimming stripped 3 bases from V and 2 bases from J, with 5 bases between. Germline values: CDR1 LNHDA, CDR2 SQIVND (reference sequence). This CDR3 is built from 14 residues. The DNA read from the CDR3 is TGTGCCAGTAGTATCTCAGCTGGGGCCAACGTC. Translated, it gives CASSISAGANV. The whole CDR3 sequence reads CASSISAGANVLTF.

This clone was counted many times. The read ends 3 residues before the CDR3 terminus; that terminus is restored from the germline J gene. The V call is TRBV4-2, the J call TRBJ2-2, with D maybe TRBD2 (5 bases). The germline gives CDR1 LGHNA, CDR2 YNFKEQ. The ends were cut back, 0 bases at V and 2 bases at J, with 10 bases in the middle. The CDR3 is 16 residues long. CDR3: CASSQEVGLNTGELFF. The DNA read from the CDR3 is TGTGCCAGCAGCCAAGAGGTAGGACTCAACACCGGGGAG.

On this clone: The read gets to within 3 residues of the CDR3 end, and the germline J gene fills in the rest. The chain has TRBV6-1 and TRBJ1-1; D possibly corresponds to TRBD1 (5 bases). CDR1 is MNHNS and CDR2 is SASEGT in the germline V gene. Trimming removed 4 bases at V and 0 bases at J, with 9 bases between. The CDR3 sequence is 14 residues long. CDR3 DNA, as far as it was read: TGTGCCAGCAGTGTCTCAGGGCTGAACACTGAA. Translation gives CASSVSGLNTE. The whole CDR3 sequence is CASSVSGLNTEAFF.

This clone has a count of ten or more. Coverage ceases 3 residues before the CDR3 finishes, and the germline J gene fills in the end. This chain uses TRBV2 with TRBJ2-7, with D uncertain. Germline V gene lookup returns CDR1 SNHLY and CDR2 FYNNEI. V was shortened by 4 bases and J by 0 bases, with 10 bases between the two germline ends. This CDR3 is 14 amino acids long. The part of the CDR3 DNA that was read is TGTGCCAGCAGTGCGGGTGCGTCCTCCTACGAG. Protein sequence: CASSAGASSYE. The full CDR3 reads CASSAGASSYEQYF.

This clone was counted between two and nine times. The read gets to within 3 residues of the CDR3 end, and the germline J gene fills in the rest. This rearrangement joins TRBV7-9 to TRBJ2-5, with D possibly TRBD1 on 6 matching bases. CDR1 and CDR2 (germline): SEHNR, FQNEAQ (reference sequence). The V gene lost 4 bases and the J gene lost 5 bases, with 14 bases spanning the gap. The CDR3 has 14 residues. Partial CDR3 DNA: TGTGCCAGCAGCTACTCCTCAGGGGAGGAGACC. Its protein is CASSYSSGEET. The whole CDR3 sequence is CASSYSSGEETQYF.

This clone has only a few counts. The sequenced CDR3 bases are TGTGCCAGCAGCTTAGCTAGCGGGAGGGCCCATGAG. The encoded protein is CASSLASGRAHE. The CDR3 in its entirety is CASSLASGRAHEQFF. The rearrangement joins TRBV7-9 to TRBJ2-1; 11 bases line up with TRBD2. The read stops 3 residues short of the end of the CDR3; the missing end is completed from the germline J gene. Losses at the gene ends were 0 bases for V and 8 bases for J; bases not matched to a gene: 3. The CDR3 extends over 15 amino acids. In germline, CDR1 is SEHNR, CDR2 FQNEAQ (reference sequence). Together with reference TRBV7-9 and TRBJ2-1, the CDR3 gives the full variable domain: DTGVSQNPRHKITKRGQNVTFRCDPISEHNRLYWYRQTLGQGPEFLTYFQNEAQLEKSRLLSDRFSAERPKGSFSTLEIQRTEQGDSAMYLCASSLASGRAHEQFFGPGTRLTVL.

Many counts were recorded for this clone. The read terminates 3 residues ahead of where the CDR3 ends, so the germline J gene completes it. This chain joins TRBV6-2 or TRBV6-3 and TRBJ1-5; 9 positions agree with TRBD1. Germline V gives CDR1 MNHEY, CDR2 SVGEGT. Trimming took 5 bases from V and 4 from J; bases not matched to a gene: 6. The CDR3 is 15 amino acids. Here the CDR3 reads CASSRDRVLNQPQHF. The sequenced part of the CDR3 DNA is TGTGCCAGCAGTCGGGACAGGGTCCTAAATCAGCCC.

This clone was seen repeatedly, ten times or more. The sequenced fragment ends 3 residues before the CDR3 boundary, so the rest is inferred from the germline J gene. V usage is TRBV29-1 and J usage is TRBJ2-1, with 12 bases fitting TRBD1. The CDR3 covers 18 residues. Trimming at V came to 7 bases and at J to 2 bases, leaving 15 bases not matched to a gene. CDR1 and CDR2 (germline): SQVTM, ANQGSEA. The CDR3 loop reads CSAKKGTGGETTYNEQFF. The sequenced part of the CDR3 DNA is TGCAGCGCCAAAAAAGGGACAGGGGGCGAGACTACCTACAATGAG.

This clone has ten or more counts. The read is 3 residues too short to cover the CDR3 end, so that end is filled in from the germline J gene. V and J are TRBV20-1 and TRBJ1-6, with 8 bases lining up with TRBD1. Germline V gene data show CDR1 as DFQATT and CDR2 as SNEGSKA (reference sequence). The CDR3 runs 15 residues. V gave up 5 bases and J gave up 5 bases; unmatched junction bases: 8. CDR3 in amino acids: CSAPQPTGDNSPLHF. The CDR3 DNA, read in part, is TGCAGTGCTCCTCAACCGACAGGGGATAATTCACCC.

This clone has ten or more counts. The read ends 3 residues shy of where the CDR3 ends; the end is completed using the germline J gene. The rearrangement uses TRBV28 and TRBJ2-2; tentatively, D is TRBD2 (5 bases). V dropped 10 bases and J dropped 2 bases, with 14 bases sitting between them. Germline V CDR1 and CDR2: MDHEN, SYDVKM. The CDR3 sequence is 14 residues long. The CDR3 DNA, read in part, is TGTGCCATCAGGAGCGGAAAAAACACCGGGGAG. This sequence encodes CAIRSGKNTGE. The entire CDR3 protein is CAIRSGKNTGELFF.

This clone showed up many times. From the germline J gene comes the end of the CDR3, since the read stops 3 residues before it. This chain joins TRBV15 and TRBJ2-7; 7 bases are a match to TRBD2. The CDR3 totals 15 residues. The J segment lost 0 bases and the V segment lost 1 base, leaving 3 bases of the junction unmatched. Germline V lookup: CDR1 LNHNV, CDR2 YYDKDF (reference sequence). CDR3 protein: CATSRAGTNSYEQYF. The DNA read from the CDR3 is TGTGCCACCAGCAGAGCCGGGACTAACTCCTACGAG.

This clone was seen repeatedly, ten times or more. The read is 3 residues too short to cover the CDR3 end, so that end is filled in from the germline J gene. J is TRBJ2-1 and V is TRBV14; no firm D call. The germline gives CDR1 SGHDN, CDR2 FVKESK. V lost 0 bases to trimming and J lost 8 bases, with 14 bases between them. CDR3 length equals 15 residues. CDR3 protein: CASSQDVARSDEQFF. CDR3 DNA, as far as it was read: TGTGCCAGCAGCCAAGATGTAGCCCGGTCCGATGAG.